The rows below give T cell receptor beta chains drawn from one sample of a study of T cells after yellow fever vaccination. Using its own MiXCR run on the 5' RACE reads, TCRdb lists one record per CDR3 protein. The sample holds about 330,000 distinct CDR3 sequences; 8% to 9.5% are singletons and the top ten take approximately 16%. This specimen consisted of PBMCs, obtained around 45 days after the first yellow fever vaccination. The receptors here all came from a man aged 18 to 30 who received the YFV17D yellow fever vaccine. Both conserved end residues are part of each CDR3. A D gene is named only where the DNA matches it firmly. Rows may omit the clone size; those that give it use once, few, many or a size class.

j_gene	abundance	d_gene	v_gene	CDR3nt	CDR3aa
TRBJ2-2	-	-	TRBV2	TGTGCCAGCAATAGTGGAGCCGGGGCCGGGGAGCTGTTTTTT	CASNSGAGAGELFF
TRBJ2-7	few	-	TRBV2	TGTGCCAGCAGCCTATCTTATACCTCCTACGAGCAGTACTTC	CASSLSYTSYEQYF
TRBJ2-3	-	-	TRBV7-9	TGTGCCAGCAGCCCAACGGGTTACAGGATAAACACAGATACGCAGTATTTT	CASSPTGYRINTDTQYF
TRBJ2-1	few	TRBD2	TRBV7-2	TGTGCCAGCAGCTTATGGGGGCGGGGGGACAATGAGCAGTTCTTC	CASSLWGRGDNEQFF
TRBJ2-6	few	-	TRBV25-1	TGTGCCAGCAGTGTCCAGGGGAGGACTGGGGCCAACGTCCTGACTTTC	CASSVQGRTGANVLTF
TRBJ2-1	few	-	TRBV10-2	TGCGCCAGCAGGAGAGGGGGGGGCTCCTACAATGAGCAGTTCTTC	CASRRGGGSYNEQFF
TRBJ2-3	few	-	TRBV29-1	TGCAGCGTCAGGCCCCTCAGGGTCTATACGCAGTATTTT	CSVRPLRVYTQYF
TRBJ2-3	-	-	TRBV12-3/TRBV12-4	TGTGCCAGCAGTTCCCGGATGGATACGCAGTATTTT	CASSSRMDTQYF
TRBJ2-2	many	-	TRBV6-1	TGTGCCAGCGGGGAGCTGTTTTTT	CASGELFF
TRBJ2-3	few	-	TRBV4-1	TGCGCCAGCAGCCCCTCCCCAGGGGTAATAGATACGCAGTATTTT	CASSPSPGVIDTQYF
TRBJ1-2	-	TRBD1	TRBV11-1	TGTGCCAGCAGCTCGACCTGGGACAGGGGAGAGGTTGACTATGGCTACACCTTC	CASSSTWDRGEVDYGYTF
TRBJ2-3	-	-	TRBV5-1	TGCGCCAGCAGCTTGGCCGGCATTCTCAACACAGATACGCAGTATTTT	CASSLAGILNTDTQYF
TRBJ1-4	-	-	TRBV15	TGTGCCACAAAGATGGACAGTGACAATTCGTATGAAAAACTGTTTTTT	CATKMDSDNSYEKLFF
TRBJ2-3	-	-	TRBV18	TGTGCCAGCTCACCGGCTAGCACGCAGTATTTT	CASSPASTQYF
TRBJ2-7	many	TRBD2	TRBV7-2	TGTGCCAGCAGCCTCACTAGCGGGGGGAACTCCTACGAGCAGTACTTC	CASSLTSGGNSYEQYF
TRBJ2-1	-	TRBD2	TRBV5-4	TGTGCCAGCAGCCAGCCAAGGGGGACTAGCGGACGATCCTACAATGAGCAGTTCTTC	CASSQPRGTSGRSYNEQFF
TRBJ1-6	few	TRBD1	TRBV12-3/TRBV12-4	TGTGCCAGCAGTCCCCGACAGGGACGCTCCTATAATTCACCCCTCCACTTT	CASSPRQGRSYNSPLHF
TRBJ2-3	-	TRBD2	TRBV29-1	TGCAGCTCCGGCCCTCTAGCGGGGGCCCGCACAGATACGCAGTATTTT	CSSGPLAGARTDTQYF
TRBJ2-3	once	-	TRBV12-5	TGTGTTAGTGGTCCGGCTGGGGATACGCAGTATTTT	CVSGPAGDTQYF